The T cell receptor (beta chain) under discussion was sequenced for a study of T cells in Graves' hyperthyroidism and ophthalmopathy. The wider study: Peripheral blood specimens were obtained at initial diagnosis, prior to any treatment. Whole-study findings and limits: The model predicted ophthalmopathy a median around six months before onset.

The germline V and J ends were trimmed by 6 bases and 5 bases, with 23 bases remaining between them. Germline V gives CDR1 SEHNR, CDR2 FQNEAQ (reference sequence). The length of the CDR3 is 17 residues. Graves' hyperthyroidism without ophthalmopathy progression within 18 months was termed stable. Each diagnosis was grounded in clinical symptoms, serum thyroxine and TRAb, thyroid ultrasound, and orbital computed tomography. This clonotype was seen ten or more times. Its antigen is currently unknown. Amplified regions were TCR beta CDR3 sequences from RNA transcripts. The TCR CDR3 was amplified in a first-round RT-PCR using the HTBI primer set. TCRdb recomputed calls from the multiplex PCR reads with MiXCR, one row per CDR3 protein. The sample yields roughly 400,000 distinct CDR3 sequences, about 25% seen once.

The chain joins TRBV7-9 to TRBJ1-5; D possibly corresponds to TRBD1 (6 bases). The material sequenced was blood. The receptor's source is a man between 50 and 59 years old with Graves' hyperthyroidism. CDR3 DNA: TGTGCCAGCAGGCCTCAGGGGCGTCGGGGATACGATCAGCCCCAGCATTTT. This gives the protein CASRPQGRRGYDQPQHF.